The subject of this entry is one T cell receptor beta chain. Unique molecular identifiers were used to barcode this TCRbeta library. TCRdb reprocessed the PCR reads via MiXCR and lists one record per CDR3 protein. The table lists about 400,000 distinct CDR3 sequences, roughly 13% of them singletons. The sample belongs to a study of T-cell reconstitution after alpha-beta-depleted transplantation in children. The material sequenced was PBMCs, taken from the stem cell graft. The receptor was isolated from a human donor who donated a stem cell graft to a child with Fanconi anemia.

CDR3 sequence (DNA): TGCGCCAGCAGCCAAGAAGGAGGGGATCTAACGGGGGCCAACGTCCTGACTTTC. Its protein product is CASSQEGGDLTGANVLTF. V usage is TRBV4-1 and J usage is TRBJ2-6; a possible D gene is TRBD2 (6 bases). Germline V gene lookup returns CDR1 MGHRA and CDR2 YSYEKL. CDR3 length: 18 residues. The V and J ends lost 0 bases and 4 bases respectively, with 16 bases between them.